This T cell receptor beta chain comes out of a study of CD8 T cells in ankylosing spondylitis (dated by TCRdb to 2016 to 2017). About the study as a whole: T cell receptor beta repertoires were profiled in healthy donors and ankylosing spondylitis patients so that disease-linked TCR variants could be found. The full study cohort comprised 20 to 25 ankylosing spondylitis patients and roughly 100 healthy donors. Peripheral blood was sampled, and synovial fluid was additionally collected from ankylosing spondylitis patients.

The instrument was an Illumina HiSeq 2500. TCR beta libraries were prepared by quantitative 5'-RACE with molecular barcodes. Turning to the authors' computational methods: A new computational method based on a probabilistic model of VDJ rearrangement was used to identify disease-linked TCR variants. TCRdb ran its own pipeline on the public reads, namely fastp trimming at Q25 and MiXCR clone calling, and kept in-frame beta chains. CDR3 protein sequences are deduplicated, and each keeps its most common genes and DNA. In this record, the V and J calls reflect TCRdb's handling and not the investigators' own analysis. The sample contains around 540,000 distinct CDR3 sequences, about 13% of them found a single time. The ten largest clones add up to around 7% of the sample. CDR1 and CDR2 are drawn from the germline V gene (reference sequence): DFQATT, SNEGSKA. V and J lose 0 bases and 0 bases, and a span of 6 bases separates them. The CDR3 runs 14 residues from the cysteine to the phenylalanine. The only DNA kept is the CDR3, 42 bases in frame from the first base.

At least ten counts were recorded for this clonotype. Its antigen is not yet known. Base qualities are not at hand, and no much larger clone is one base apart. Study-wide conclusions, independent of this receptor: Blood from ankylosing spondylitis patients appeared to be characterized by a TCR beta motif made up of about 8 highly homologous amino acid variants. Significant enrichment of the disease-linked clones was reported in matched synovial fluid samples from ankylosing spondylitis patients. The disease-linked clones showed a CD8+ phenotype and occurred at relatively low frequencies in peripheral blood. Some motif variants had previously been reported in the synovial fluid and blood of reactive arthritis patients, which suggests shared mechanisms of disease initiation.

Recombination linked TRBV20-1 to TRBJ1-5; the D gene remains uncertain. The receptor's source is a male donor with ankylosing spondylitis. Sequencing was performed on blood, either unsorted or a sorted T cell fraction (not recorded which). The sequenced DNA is TGCAGTGCTAGAGATCCGCGTAGCAATCAGCCCCAGCATTTT. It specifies CSARDPRSNQPQHF.